This TCR beta chain stems from a study of CD8 T cells in Susac syndrome (dated by TCRdb to about 2019). Regarding the study in general: Repertoire sequencing was used to test whether CD8+ T cell activation and differentiation in Susac syndrome was antigen driven. Summary of the overall study and its limitations: The number of individuals in the TCR sequencing and HLA analysis was acknowledged as relatively small.

RNA was extracted with the RNeasy kit and about 0.5 to 1 ug was reverse transcribed using random hexamers. TCR beta CDR3 regions were amplified with the immunoSEQ multiplex PCR assay covering 54 Vbeta and 13 Jbeta segments. PCR amplification bias was corrected using a synthetic template baseline for primer optimization and computational correction. Per the original workflow: Reads were assigned to V, D and J genes according to IMGT and analyzed in immunoSEQ Analyzer, with only productive sequences retained. Clonality was computed as one minus Shannon entropy normalized by log2 of the number of productive unique sequences. For each patient and control, public and private clones were evaluated among the 100 most prevalent clones. Clones were defined as Susac-specific when absent from the healthy and MS cohorts, from about 1,100 published viral clones and from other ImmuneACCESS disease sequences. The public sequencing data were trimmed at Q25 with fastp and processed into clonotypes with MiXCR by TCRdb, which kept only in-frame beta chains. Each entry merges the rows of one CDR3 protein and shows their most common DNA and genes. The V and J calls and clone size come from TCRdb's table, not from the authors' own analysis. The sample yields about 120,000 distinct CDR3 sequences; 80% to 95% were counted once. The top ten hold 0.13% to 0.15% of the sample.

V and J are truncated by 1 base and 0 bases respectively, leaving an intervening sequence of 12 bases. Counted from cysteine to phenylalanine, this CDR3 has 15 amino acids. Just the 45-base CDR3 DNA is kept, in frame starting at base 1. The germline V gene (reference sequence) provides CDR1 DFQATT and CDR2 SNEGSKA. Concerning this clonotype itself: Its antigen is unknown. No qualities accompany the bases; no much larger clone lies one base away.

High-throughput TCR beta sequencing profiled peripheral blood CD8+ and CD4+ T cells from healthy donors, Susac syndrome patients and multiple sclerosis patients. The healthy donors served as controls matched for age and sex. Bulk CD8+ and CD4+ T cells were purified by magnetic negative isolation, while CD8+ TEMRA cells were enriched using FACS. Blood was collected in EDTA tubes and processed within 24 hours, with PBMCs isolated through density gradient centrifugation. PBMCs intended for TCR sequencing were cryopreserved in liquid nitrogen and were subsequently thawed in a 37 degrees C water bath. A purity of at least 90% was achieved for sorted or isolated CD4+, CD8+ and CD8+ TEMRA cells.

Sequencing input: CD4+ T cells from PBMCs. The V and J genes are TRBV20-1 and TRBJ1-1, with an unclear D gene assignment. The origin of this receptor is a human donor in good health. The DNA sequence is as follows: TGCAGTGCTAGAGTAGCAGGCGCCGTGAACACTGAAGCTTTCTTT. Its protein reads: CSARVAGAVNTEAFF.